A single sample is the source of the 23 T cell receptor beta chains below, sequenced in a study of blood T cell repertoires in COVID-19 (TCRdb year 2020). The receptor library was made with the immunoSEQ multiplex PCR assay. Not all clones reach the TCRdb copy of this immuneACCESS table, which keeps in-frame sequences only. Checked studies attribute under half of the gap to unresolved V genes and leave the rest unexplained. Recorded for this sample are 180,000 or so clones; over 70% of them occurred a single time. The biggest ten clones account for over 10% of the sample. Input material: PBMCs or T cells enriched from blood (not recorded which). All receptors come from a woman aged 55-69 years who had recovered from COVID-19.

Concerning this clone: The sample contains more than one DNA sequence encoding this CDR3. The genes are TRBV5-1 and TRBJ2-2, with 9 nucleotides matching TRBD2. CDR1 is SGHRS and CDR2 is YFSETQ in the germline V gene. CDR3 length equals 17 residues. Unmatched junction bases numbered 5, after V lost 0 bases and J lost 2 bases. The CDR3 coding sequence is TGCGCCAGCAGCTTGGTGGCGGGGGGGCCCAACACCGGGGAGCTGTTTTTT. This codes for CASSLVAGGPNTGELFF.

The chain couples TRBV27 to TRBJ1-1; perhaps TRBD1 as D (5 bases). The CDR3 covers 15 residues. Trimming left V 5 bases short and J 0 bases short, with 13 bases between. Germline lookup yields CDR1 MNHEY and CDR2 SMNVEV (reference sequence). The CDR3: CASSLIDSMNTEAFF. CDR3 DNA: TGTGCCAGCAGTCTGATCGACAGCATGAACACTGAAGCTTTCTTT.

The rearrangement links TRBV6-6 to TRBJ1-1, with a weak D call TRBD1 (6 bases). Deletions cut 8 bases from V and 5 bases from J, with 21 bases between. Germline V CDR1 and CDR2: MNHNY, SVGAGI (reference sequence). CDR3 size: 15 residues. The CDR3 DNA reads TGTGCCAGCTGGCCGGGGGGCGCATTTCGAACTGAAGCTTTCTTT. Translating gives CASWPGGAFRTEAFF.

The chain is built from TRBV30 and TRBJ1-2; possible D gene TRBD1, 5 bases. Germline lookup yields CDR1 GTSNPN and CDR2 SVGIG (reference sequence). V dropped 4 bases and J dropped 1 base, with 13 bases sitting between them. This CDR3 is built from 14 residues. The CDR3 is CAWNPTAYNYGYTF. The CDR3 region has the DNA TGTGCCTGGAACCCGACAGCCTATAACTATGGCTACACCTTC.

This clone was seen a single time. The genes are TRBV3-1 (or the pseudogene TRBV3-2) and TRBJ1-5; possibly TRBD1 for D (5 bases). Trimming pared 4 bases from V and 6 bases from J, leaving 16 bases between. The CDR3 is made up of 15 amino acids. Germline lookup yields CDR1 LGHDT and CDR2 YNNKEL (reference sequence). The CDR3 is CASSLRGGAGQPQHF. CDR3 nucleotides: TGTGCCAGCAGCCTCCGGGGAGGGGCCGGTCAGCCCCAGCATTTT.

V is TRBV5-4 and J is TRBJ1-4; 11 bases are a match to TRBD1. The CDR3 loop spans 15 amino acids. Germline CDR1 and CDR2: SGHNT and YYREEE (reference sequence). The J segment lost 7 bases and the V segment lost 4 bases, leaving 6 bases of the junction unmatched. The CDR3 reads CASSPDRGRGEKLFF. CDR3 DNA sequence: TGTGCCAGCAGCCCGGACAGGGGGCGCGGTGAAAAACTGTTTTTT.

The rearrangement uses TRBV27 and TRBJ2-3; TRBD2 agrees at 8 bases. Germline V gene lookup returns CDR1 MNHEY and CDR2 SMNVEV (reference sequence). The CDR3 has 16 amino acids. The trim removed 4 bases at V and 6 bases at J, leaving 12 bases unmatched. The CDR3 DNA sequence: TGTGCCAGCAGTTCCCGGTGGAGCGGGAGCGGGGATACGCAGTATTTT. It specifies CASSSRWSGSGDTQYF.

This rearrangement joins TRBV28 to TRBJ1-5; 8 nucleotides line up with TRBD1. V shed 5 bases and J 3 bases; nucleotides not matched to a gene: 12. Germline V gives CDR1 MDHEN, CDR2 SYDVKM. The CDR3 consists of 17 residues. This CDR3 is CASSRLRDRTTNQPQHF. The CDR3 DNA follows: TGTGCCAGCAGTCGCCTCCGGGACAGGACAACCAATCAGCCCCAGCATTTT.

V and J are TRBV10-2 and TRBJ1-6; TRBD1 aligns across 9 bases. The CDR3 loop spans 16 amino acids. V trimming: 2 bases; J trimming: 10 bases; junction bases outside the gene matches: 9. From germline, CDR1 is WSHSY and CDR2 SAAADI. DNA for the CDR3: TGCGCCAGCAGTGAGCTGTCCGGGACAGGGAACTCACCCCTCCACTTT. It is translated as CASSELSGTGNSPLHF.

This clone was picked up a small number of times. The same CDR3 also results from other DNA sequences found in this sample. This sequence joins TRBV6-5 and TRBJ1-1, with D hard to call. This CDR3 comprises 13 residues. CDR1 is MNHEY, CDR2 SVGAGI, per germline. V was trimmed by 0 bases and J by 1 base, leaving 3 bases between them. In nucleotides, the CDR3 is TGTGCCAGCAGTTACTCGAGGAACACTGAAGCTTTCTTT. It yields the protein CASSYSRNTEAFF.

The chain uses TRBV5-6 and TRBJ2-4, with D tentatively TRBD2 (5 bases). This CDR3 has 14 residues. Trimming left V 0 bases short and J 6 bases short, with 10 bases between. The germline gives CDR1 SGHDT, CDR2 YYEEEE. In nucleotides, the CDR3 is TGTGCCAGCAGCTTGGGACACGGACTAAACATTCAGTACTTC. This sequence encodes CASSLGHGLNIQYF.

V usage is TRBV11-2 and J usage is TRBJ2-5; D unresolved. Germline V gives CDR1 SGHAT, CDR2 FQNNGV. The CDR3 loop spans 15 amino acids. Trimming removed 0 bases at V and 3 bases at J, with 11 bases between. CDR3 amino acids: CASSLDHGSEETQYF. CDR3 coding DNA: TGTGCCAGCAGCTTAGACCACGGTTCTGAAGAGACCCAGTACTTC.

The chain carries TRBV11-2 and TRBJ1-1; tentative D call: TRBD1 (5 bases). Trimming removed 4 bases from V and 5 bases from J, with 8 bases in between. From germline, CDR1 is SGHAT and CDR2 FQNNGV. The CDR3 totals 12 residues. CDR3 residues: CASSWGGTEAFF. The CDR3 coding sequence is TGTGCCAGCAGCTGGGGGGGAACTGAAGCTTTCTTT.

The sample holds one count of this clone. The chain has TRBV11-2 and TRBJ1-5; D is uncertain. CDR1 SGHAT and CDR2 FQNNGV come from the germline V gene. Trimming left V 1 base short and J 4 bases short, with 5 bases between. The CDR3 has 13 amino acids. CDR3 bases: TGTGCCAGCAGCTTAGGAGAGAATCAGCCCCAGCATTTT. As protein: CASSLGENQPQHF.

CDR3 in amino acids: CASRTGTTYGYTF. For the CDR3, the DNA is TGTGCCAGTAGGACAGGAACGACCTATGGCTACACCTTC. The gene calls are TRBV28 and TRBJ1-2, with TRBD1 matching 7 bases. J lost 4 bases, V lost 9 bases, and 8 bases had no gene match. The CDR3 has 13 amino acids. CDR1 is MDHEN, CDR2 SYDVKM, per germline.

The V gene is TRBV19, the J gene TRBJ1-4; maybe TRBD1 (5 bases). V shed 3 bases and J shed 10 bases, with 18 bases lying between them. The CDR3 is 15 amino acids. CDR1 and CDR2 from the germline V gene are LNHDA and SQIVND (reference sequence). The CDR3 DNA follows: TGTGCCAGTAGTATGGGGAGGGACGTTCGTGGAAAACTGTTTTTT. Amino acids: CASSMGRDVRGKLFF.

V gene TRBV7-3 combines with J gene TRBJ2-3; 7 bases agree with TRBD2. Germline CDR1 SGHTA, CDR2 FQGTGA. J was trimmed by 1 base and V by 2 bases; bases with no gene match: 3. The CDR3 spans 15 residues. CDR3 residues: CASSLAGVGTDTQYF. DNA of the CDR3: TGTGCCAGCAGCTTAGCGGGAGTGGGCACAGATACGCAGTATTTT. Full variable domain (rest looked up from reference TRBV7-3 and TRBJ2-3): GAGVSQTPSNKVTEKGKYVELRCDPISGHTALYWYRQSLGQGPEFLIYFQGTGAADDSGLPNDRFFAVRPEGSVSTLKIQRTERGDSAVYLCASSLAGVGTDTQYFGPGTRLTVL.

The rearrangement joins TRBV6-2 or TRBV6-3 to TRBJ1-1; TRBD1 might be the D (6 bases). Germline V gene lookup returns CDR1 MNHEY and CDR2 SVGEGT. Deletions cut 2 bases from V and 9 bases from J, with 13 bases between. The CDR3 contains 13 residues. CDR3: CASSYGDRLKAFF. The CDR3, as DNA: TGTGCCAGCAGTTACGGAGACAGGCTTAAAGCTTTCTTT.

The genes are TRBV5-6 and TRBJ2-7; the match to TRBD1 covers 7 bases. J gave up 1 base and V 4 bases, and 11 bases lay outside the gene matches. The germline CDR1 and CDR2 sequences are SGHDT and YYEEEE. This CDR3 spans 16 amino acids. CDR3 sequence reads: CASSRPDRSQSYEQYF. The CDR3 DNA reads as TGTGCCAGCAGCAGACCGGACAGGAGTCAATCCTACGAGCAGTACTTC.

CDR3 amino acids: CAWSVLASGGYNEQFF. DNA for the CDR3: TGTGCCTGGAGTGTATTAGCTAGCGGGGGATACAATGAGCAGTTCTTC. This chain connects TRBV30 to TRBJ2-1, with 10 bases that match TRBD2. After removal of 0 bases from V and 4 bases from J, the junction contained 6 bases not matched to a gene. Germline V gives CDR1 GTSNPN, CDR2 SVGIG (reference sequence). The CDR3 spans 16 residues.

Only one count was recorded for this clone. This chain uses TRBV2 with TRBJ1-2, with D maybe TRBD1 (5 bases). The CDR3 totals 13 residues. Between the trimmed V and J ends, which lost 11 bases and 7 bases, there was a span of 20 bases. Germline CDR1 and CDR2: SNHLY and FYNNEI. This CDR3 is CAGNTQGDFGYTF. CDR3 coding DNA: TGTGCCGGCAACACTCAGGGTGACTTTGGCTACACCTTC.

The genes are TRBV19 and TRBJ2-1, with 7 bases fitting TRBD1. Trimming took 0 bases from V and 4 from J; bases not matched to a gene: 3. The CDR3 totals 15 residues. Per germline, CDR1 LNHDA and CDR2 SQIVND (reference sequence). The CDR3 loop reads CASSIDLGQYNEQFF. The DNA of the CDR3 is TGTGCCAGTAGTATAGATCTGGGACAGTACAATGAGCAGTTCTTC.

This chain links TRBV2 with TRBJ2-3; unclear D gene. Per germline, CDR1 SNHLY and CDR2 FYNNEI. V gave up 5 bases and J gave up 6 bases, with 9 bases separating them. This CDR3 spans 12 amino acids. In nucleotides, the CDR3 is TGTGCCAGCAGTAAATCAGTGGATACGCAGTATTTT. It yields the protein CASSKSVDTQYF.